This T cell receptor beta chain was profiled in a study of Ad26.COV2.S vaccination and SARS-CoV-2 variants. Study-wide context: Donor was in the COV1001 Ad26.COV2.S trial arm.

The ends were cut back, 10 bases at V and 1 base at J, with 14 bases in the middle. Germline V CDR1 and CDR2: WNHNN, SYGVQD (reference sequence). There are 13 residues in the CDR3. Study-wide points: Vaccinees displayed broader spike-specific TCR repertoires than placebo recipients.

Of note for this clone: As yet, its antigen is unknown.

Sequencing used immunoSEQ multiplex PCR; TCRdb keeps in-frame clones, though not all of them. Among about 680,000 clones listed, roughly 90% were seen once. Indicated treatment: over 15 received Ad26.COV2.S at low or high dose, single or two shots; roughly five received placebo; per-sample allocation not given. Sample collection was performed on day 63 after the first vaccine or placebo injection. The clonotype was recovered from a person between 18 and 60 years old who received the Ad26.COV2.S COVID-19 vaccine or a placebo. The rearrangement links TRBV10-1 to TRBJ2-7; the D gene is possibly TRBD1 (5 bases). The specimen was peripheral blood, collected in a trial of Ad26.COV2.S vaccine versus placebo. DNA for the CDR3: TGCGCCACCAGCAGGGAAAATTCCTACGAGCAGTACTTC. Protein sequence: CATSRENSYEQYF.